The 32 T cell receptor beta chains below come from one sample, sequenced in a study of T cells in Graves' hyperthyroidism and ophthalmopathy (dated by TCRdb to the late 2010s). Libraries were built with multiplex PCR. Sequencing instrument: Illumina HiSeq 2000. The TCR beta CDR3 regions were amplified from RNA transcripts. The first round of RT-PCR for the TCR CDR3 was performed with the HTBI primer set and the Qiagen OneStep RT-PCR kit. TCRdb cleaned the public reads at Q25 with fastp, built clones with MiXCR and kept in-frame beta chains. Rows with a matching CDR3 protein are joined into one entry that keeps the most common DNA and genes. Here the sample has roughly 350,000 distinct CDR3 sequences; about an eighth occur a single time. The ten largest clones capture 30% to 40% of the sample. The sequencing sample was made of blood. These receptors were obtained from a woman in her forties with Graves' ophthalmopathy.

This clonotype has ten or more counts. J is TRBJ1-6 and V is TRBV12-3 or TRBV12-4; the D gene is possibly TRBD1 (5 bases). V lost 5 bases and J lost 0, with 14 bases in between. The length of the CDR3 is 17 residues. The CDR3 spells CASSPGTHSSYNSPLHF. The CDR3 DNA sequence: TGTGCCAGCAGTCCCGGGACGCATAGCTCCTATAATTCACCCCTCCACTTT.

This clonotype has more than one count but fewer than ten. A junction boundary mismatches the germline segment, possibly from a read error. The V and J genes are TRBV20-1 and TRBJ1-6; tentatively, D is TRBD1 (5 bases). CDR3 length: 15 amino acids. CDR1 and CDR2 from the germline V gene are DFQATT and SNEGSKA (reference sequence). The CDR3 is CSARWGPSHNSPLHF. DNA for the CDR3: TGCAGTGCTAGATGGGGCCCCTCCCATAATTCACCCCTCCACTTT.

This clonotype was seen many times. This chain connects TRBV29-1 to TRBJ1-2; 9 bases map to TRBD1. V lost 4 bases to trimming and J lost 4 bases; unmatched junction nucleotides: 1. The CDR3 extends over 12 amino acids. Germline V gives CDR1 SQVTM, CDR2 ANQGSEA. CDR3 sequence: CSVVTGGYGYTF. The CDR3 bases are TGCAGCGTTGTGACAGGGGGCTATGGCTACACCTTC.

This clonotype was counted ten times or more. The chain joins TRBV24-1 to TRBJ2-1; 7 positions match TRBD1. Unmatched junction bases numbered 7, after V lost 4 bases and J lost 5 bases. The germline V gene has CDR1 KGHDR and CDR2 SFDVKD. The CDR3 spans 15 residues. The DNA for the CDR3 is TGTGCCACCAGTGACCCTACCGGGACAGACAATGAGCAGTTCTTC. Protein: CATSDPTGTDNEQFF.

Remarks on this clonotype: The junction shows a germline mismatch at one end, possibly a read error. The CDR3 DNA sequence: TGTGCTAGCAGCTCTGAACCGAGACTCGGGGAGCTGTTTTTT. It encodes CASSSEPRLGELFF. J is TRBJ2-2 and V is TRBV7-7, with D unresolved. This CDR3 is 14 amino acids long. The V gene's germline CDR1 is SSHAT and CDR2 FNYEAQ (reference sequence).

This clonotype was seen many times. This sequence joins TRBV28 and TRBJ2-3; TRBD2 is a possible D gene (5 bases). The CDR3 covers 16 residues. Trimming removed 1 base at V and 0 bases at J, with 11 bases between. Germline V lookup: CDR1 MDHEN, CDR2 SYDVKM. The CDR3 DNA sequence: TGTGCCAGCAGTTTATTGGGAGCCCGTAGCACAGATACGCAGTATTTT. It is translated as CASSLLGARSTDTQYF.

This clonotype appeared many times. The CDR3 protein is CASSSYVGSSYNEQFF. The CDR3 DNA follows: TGTGCCAGCAGCTCTTACGTAGGATCCTCCTACAATGAGCAGTTCTTC. V and J are TRBV11-2 and TRBJ2-1, with D unclear. V was clipped by 4 bases and J by 0 bases, with 13 bases between them. Germline loops: CDR1 SGHAT, CDR2 FQNNGV. This CDR3 is 16 amino acids long.

Points on this clonotype: A read error may explain this, as a much larger clone is one base away. The chain combines TRBV10-3 with TRBJ1-5, with D hard to call. The CDR3 contains 15 residues. Trimming left V 4 bases short and J 3 bases short, with 13 bases between. The germline CDR1 and CDR2 sequences are ENHRY and SYGVKD. CDR3 bases: TGTGCCATCAGTGTGGTAGCAGAAATCAATCAGCCCCAGCATTTT. It encodes CAISVVAEINQPQHF.

The chain has TRBV14 and TRBJ2-7; weak D call: TRBD1 (6 bases). CDR1 and CDR2 from the germline V gene are SGHDN and FVKESK. The CDR3 sequence is 16 residues long. V shed 3 bases and J shed 3 bases, with 18 bases lying between them. DNA of the CDR3: TGTGCCAGCAGCCATGCCGGGACACAATATAGCTACGAGCAGTACTTC. Residues: CASSHAGTQYSYEQYF.

The CDR3 bases are TGTGCCAGCAGTGCCGGCCCCGTTAACAATGAGCAGTTCTTC. Translated: CASSAGPVNNEQFF. The rearrangement joins TRBV6-4 to TRBJ2-1; D remains ambiguous. With 4 bases removed from V and 5 bases from J, the gap between germline ends came to 12 bases. The CDR3 is made up of 14 amino acids. The V gene's germline CDR1 is MRHNA and CDR2 SNTAGT.

This clonotype was detected a few times. V gene TRBV20-1 combines with J gene TRBJ2-2; D unclear. In germline, CDR1 is DFQATT, CDR2 SNEGSKA (reference sequence). The CDR3 is 10 amino acids. With 7 bases removed from V and 6 bases from J, the gap between germline ends came to 6 bases. Written as DNA, the CDR3 is TGCAGTGTACAGTCCGGGGAGCTGTTTTTT. It specifies CSVQSGELFF.

This clonotype has only a few counts. The rearrangement uses TRBV9 and TRBJ2-1, with 9 bases matching TRBD2. Germline values: CDR1 SGDLS, CDR2 YYNGEE. This CDR3 is 16 amino acids long. V lost 0 bases and J lost 8; bases outside the gene matches: 9. The DNA of the CDR3 is TGTGCCAGCAGCGTAGCCGGGCGGGGGGGCTATGATGAGCAGTTCTTC. It codes for CASSVAGRGGYDEQFF.

This clonotype came up many times. V usage is TRBV10-3 and J usage is TRBJ1-2, with D possibly being TRBD1 (6 bases). Looked up from germline, CDR1 is ENHRY and CDR2 is SYGVKD. Trimming left V 6 bases short and J 3 bases short, with 17 bases between. The CDR3 contains 15 residues. The CDR3 is CAISAQGGGYYGYTF. CDR3 DNA: TGTGCCATCAGCGCACAGGGTGGGGGCTACTATGGCTACACCTTC.

This clonotype was picked up a small number of times. The CDR3 nucleotides read TGTGCCAGCACAAGGGGCACTGAAGCTTTCTTT. It is translated as CASTRGTEAFF. This chain uses TRBV4-2 with TRBJ1-1; D possibly corresponds to TRBD1 (5 bases). Germline V lookup: CDR1 LGHNA, CDR2 YNFKEQ. The CDR3 length is 11 residues. V was trimmed by 7 bases and J by 4 bases, leaving 7 bases between them.

V gene TRBV2 combines with J gene TRBJ1-6; D is perhaps TRBD1 (5 bases). Trimming removed 4 bases at V and 9 bases at J, with 10 bases between. The CDR3 covers 13 residues. Germline CDR1 is SNHLY and CDR2 is FYNNEI. Written as DNA, the CDR3 is TGTGCCAGCAGTGTTGAGGGGTCTTCACCCCTCCACTTT. This sequence encodes CASSVEGSSPLHF. Supplemented by reference TRBV2 and TRBJ1-6, the full variable domain reads EPEVTQTPSHQVTQMGQEVILRCVPISNHLYFYWYRQILGQKVEFLVSFYNNEISEKSEIFDDQFSVERPDGSNFTLKIRSTKLEDSAMYFCASSVEGSSPLHFGNGTRLTVT.

This clonotype was observed at least ten times. This chain joins TRBV12-5 and TRBJ2-3; 7 positions match TRBD2. From germline, CDR1 is LGHNT and CDR2 FRNRAP. Unmatched junction bases numbered 7, after V lost 1 base and J lost 3 bases. The CDR3 covers 16 residues. This chain's CDR3 is CASGLARAGRTDTQYF. CDR3 coding DNA: TGTGCTAGTGGTTTGGCCCGAGCGGGGAGGACAGATACGCAGTATTTT.

This clonotype was detected many times. V is TRBV27 and J is TRBJ2-3; TRBD1 agrees at 7 bases. With 5 bases clipped from V and 1 base from J, the junction kept 9 bases outside the gene matches. CDR1 MNHEY and CDR2 SMNVEV come from the germline V gene (reference sequence). This CDR3 contains 16 residues. The CDR3 loop reads CASSKLRDRGTDTQYF. Here the CDR3 DNA reads TGTGCCAGCAGTAAACTACGGGACAGAGGCACAGATACGCAGTATTTT.

In its sample, this clonotype was seen many times. The chain joins TRBV6-1 to TRBJ2-2, with 10 bases fitting TRBD2. Germline CDR1 reads MNHNS; CDR2 reads SASEGT. This CDR3 has 19 amino acids. J gave up 0 bases and V 6 bases, and 13 bases lay outside the gene matches. CDR3 in amino acids: CASSSGFGLADANTGELFF. The CDR3 DNA follows: TGTGCCAGCAGCTCCGGATTCGGACTAGCGGACGCGAACACCGGGGAGCTGTTTTTT.

The table lists this clonotype with a few counts. CDR3 nucleotide sequence: TGTGCCAGCAGCTTGATGACAGGGGCCACAGATACGCAGTATTTT. Its translation: CASSLMTGATDTQYF. This chain joins TRBV5-5 and TRBJ2-3; the match to TRBD1 covers 8 bases. Looked up from germline, CDR1 is SGHKS and CDR2 is YYEKEE (reference sequence). CDR3 size: 15 residues. With V trimmed by 1 base and J by 2 bases, 3 bases remained unmatched.

Only a few counts were recorded for this clonotype. The chain uses TRBV6-1 and TRBJ2-7, with 8 bases lining up with TRBD2. Germline CDR1 is MNHNS and CDR2 is SASEGT. Unmatched junction bases numbered 6, after V lost 4 bases and J lost 1 base. This CDR3 has 15 amino acids. Here the CDR3 reads CASSGNSGVSYEQYF. CDR3 sequence (DNA): TGTGCCAGCAGTGGTAATAGCGGGGTTTCCTACGAGCAGTACTTC.

This clonotype has ten or more counts. V is TRBV6-2 or TRBV6-3 and J is TRBJ2-2; no firm D call. The CDR3 runs to 12 residues. Trimming removed 7 bases at V and 0 bases at J, with 3 bases between. Germline V gene data show CDR1 as MNHEY and CDR2 as SVGEGT. As DNA, the CDR3 is TGTGCCAGCATTTCGAACACCGGGGAGCTGTTTTTT. This gives the protein CASISNTGELFF.

This chain links TRBV29-1 with TRBJ1-2; D is perhaps TRBD1 (6 bases). This CDR3 is 13 amino acids long. V was clipped by 4 bases and J by 5 bases, with 14 bases between them. Germline CDR1 SQVTM, CDR2 ANQGSEA. The CDR3: CSVGRFQGYGYTF. CDR3 coding DNA: TGCAGCGTTGGAAGGTTCCAGGGGTATGGCTACACCTTC. The full variable domain, rest sourced from reference TRBV29-1 and TRBJ1-2, is SAVISQKPSRDICQRGTSLTIQCQVDSQVTMMFWYRQQPGQSLTLIATANQGSEATYESGFVIDKFPISRPNLTFSTLTVSNMSPEDSSIYLCSVGRFQGYGYTFGSGTRLTVV.

This clonotype came up many times. CDR3 protein: CATGQGRGAKNIQYF. The CDR3 DNA reads TGTGCCACCGGACAGGGGCGGGGGGCCAAAAACATTCAGTACTTC. V gene TRBV7-9 combines with J gene TRBJ2-4, with 9 bases identical to TRBD1. The CDR3 extends over 15 amino acids. J was trimmed by 1 base and V by 10 bases; bases with no gene match: 8. CDR1 and CDR2 from the germline V gene are SEHNR and FQNEAQ (reference sequence).

This clonotype was found many times. The rearrangement joins TRBV24-1 to TRBJ2-1; TRBD1 matches 7 bases. In germline, CDR1 is KGHDR, CDR2 SFDVKD. Germline trimming cut 9 bases from V and 7 bases from J; bases unmatched to any gene: 11. There are 14 residues in the CDR3. CDR3 DNA: TGTGCCACCCAGGAGGACAGGAGCAATAATGAGCAGTTCTTC. It encodes CATQEDRSNNEQFF.

This clonotype was picked up many times. The V and J genes are TRBV5-8 and TRBJ2-3, with 11 bases aligning to TRBD2. The CDR3 runs 15 residues. Trimming cost V 6 bases and J 3 bases; bases outside gene matches: 6. The germline V gene has CDR1 SGHTS and CDR2 YDEGEE. CDR3 nucleotide sequence: TGTGCCAGCACCCCGGGACTAGCGGTAACAGATACGCAGTATTTT. It is translated as CASTPGLAVTDTQYF.

This clonotype came up many times. The gene calls are TRBV7-9 and TRBJ2-7, with a possible D match to TRBD1 (6 bases). V was clipped by 5 bases and J by 2 bases, with 13 bases between them. Germline V gene data show CDR1 as SEHNR and CDR2 as FQNEAQ (reference sequence). The CDR3 runs to 14 residues. CDR3: CASSPTQGTYEQYF. The CDR3 region has the DNA TGTGCCAGCAGCCCAACACAGGGAACCTACGAGCAGTACTTC.

The chain combines TRBV9 with TRBJ1-3, with a tentative D call TRBD1 (6 bases). CDR3 size: 16 residues. Trimming took 3 bases from V and 0 from J, leaving 13 bases between them. From germline, CDR1 is SGDLS and CDR2 YYNGEE. The CDR3 DNA follows: TGTGCCAGCAGCGGGAGGGACAAAAGCTCTGGAAACACCATATATTTT. Amino acid sequence: CASSGRDKSSGNTIYF. Together with reference TRBV9 and TRBJ1-3, the CDR3 gives the full variable domain: DSGVTQTPKHLITATGQRVTLRCSPRSGDLSVYWYQQSLDQGLQFLIQYYNGEERAKGNILERFSAQQFPDLHSELNLSSLELGDSALYFCASSGRDKSSGNTIYFGEGSWLTVV.

This clonotype appeared a few times. This chain joins TRBV6-1 and TRBJ1-1; 7 bases align to TRBD1. Germline V gives CDR1 MNHNS, CDR2 SASEGT. The CDR3 has 14 residues. J lost 3 bases, V lost 6 bases, and 7 bases had no gene match. CDR3 amino acids: CASRPGGRDTEAFF. The CDR3 nucleotides read TGTGCCAGCAGACCAGGGGGTCGGGACACTGAAGCTTTCTTT.

J is TRBJ2-1 and V is TRBV6-5; 8 bases are a match to TRBD2. Germline lookup yields CDR1 MNHEY and CDR2 SVGAGI. V trimming: 7 bases; J trimming: 4 bases; junction bases outside the gene matches: 12. This CDR3 is built from 16 residues. CDR3 sequence reads: CASTSFSGGLYNEQFF. CDR3 nucleotide sequence: TGTGCCAGCACCTCCTTTTCGGGAGGGTTGTACAATGAGCAGTTCTTC.

Ten or more counts support this clonotype. V is TRBV28 and J is TRBJ2-7; TRBD1 matches at 7 bases. After removal of 3 bases from V and 6 bases from J, the junction contained 8 bases not matched to a gene. Germline CDR1 reads MDHEN; CDR2 reads SYDVKM. The CDR3 extends over 14 amino acids. The CDR3 coding sequence is TGTGCCAGCAGTTTTTCCGAAGGGGGCCTCGAGCAGTACTTC. It yields the protein CASSFSEGGLEQYF.

This clonotype has a count of ten or more. This rearrangement joins TRBV28 to TRBJ2-5; D gene unclear. The CDR3 extends over 14 amino acids. V lost 3 bases to trimming and J lost 4 bases, with 12 bases between them. The germline V gene encodes CDR1 MDHEN and CDR2 SYDVKM. CDR3 in amino acids: CASSFLMERETQYF. CDR3 nucleotide sequence: TGTGCCAGCAGTTTTTTGATGGAGCGAGAGACCCAGTACTTC.

The chain links TRBV12-5 to TRBJ2-1; D possibly corresponds to TRBD2 (5 bases). Deletions cut 1 base from V and 2 bases from J, with 9 bases between. Per germline, CDR1 LGHNT and CDR2 FRNRAP. CDR3 length: 15 residues. The CDR3 sequence: CASGLARGPYNEQFF. The CDR3 DNA sequence: TGTGCTAGTGGTTTGGCTAGAGGGCCCTACAATGAGCAGTTCTTC.